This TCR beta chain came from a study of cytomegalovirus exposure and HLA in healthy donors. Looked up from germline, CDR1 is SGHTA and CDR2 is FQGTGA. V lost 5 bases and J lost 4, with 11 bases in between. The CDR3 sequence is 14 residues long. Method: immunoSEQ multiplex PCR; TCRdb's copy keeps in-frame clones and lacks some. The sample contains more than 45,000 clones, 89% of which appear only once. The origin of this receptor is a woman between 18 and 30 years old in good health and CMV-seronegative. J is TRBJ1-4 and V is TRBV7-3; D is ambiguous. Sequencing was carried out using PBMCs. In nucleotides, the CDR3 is TGTGCCAGCAGCAGGACTGAGAATAATGAAAAACTGTTTTTT. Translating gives CASSRTENNEKLFF.